This passage covers 19 T cell receptor beta chains from one sample sequenced in a study of beta chain features in type 1 diabetes. No antigen is known for these receptors. Expressed TCRB transcripts were sequenced because the isolated RNA had all been reverse transcribed beforehand. This table comes from immunoSEQ multiplex PCR, and its TCRdb copy is limited to in-frame clones, with some not included. The data contain over 600,000 clones, around 12% of them singletons. Findings and caveats of the study: The study found moderately but significantly shorter TCRB CDR3s in all four CD4+ subsets of Type 1 diabetes patients.

The specimen sequenced was naive CD4+ T cells from blood. Every receptor here comes from a man younger than 45 with type 1 diabetes.

The rearrangement joins TRBV18 to TRBJ1-1, with a possible D match to TRBD1 (5 bases). Trimming removed 3 bases at V and 2 bases at J, with 13 bases between. Germline assignment: CDR1 KGHSH and CDR2 LQKENI. The CDR3 extends over 15 amino acids. CDR3: CASSPQSGINTEAFF. As DNA, the CDR3 is TGTGCCAGCTCACCCCAATCAGGGATCAACACTGAAGCTTTCTTT.

The chain combines TRBV19 with TRBJ1-2; possibly TRBD1 for D (5 bases). Per the germline V gene, CDR1 is LNHDA and CDR2 is SQIVND (reference sequence). The V gene lost 5 bases and the J gene lost 12 bases, with 13 bases spanning the gap. The CDR3 length is 11 residues. The CDR3 DNA is TGTGCCAGTAGTGGGCAGGGAATCAACACCTTC. Translation: CASSGQGINTF.

CDR3 region: CASSLDLLETQYF. CDR3 coding DNA: TGTGCCAGCAGCTTAGACCTACTAGAGACCCAGTACTTC. The gene calls are TRBV7-9 and TRBJ2-5, with unresolved D. Trimming took off 1 base at V and 4 bases at J, with 7 bases between the two ends. The CDR3 length is 13 residues. Germline V gives CDR1 SEHNR, CDR2 FQNEAQ (reference sequence). Full variable domain (outside the CDR3, taken from reference TRBV7-9 and TRBJ2-5): DTGVSQNPRHKITKRGQNVTFRCDPISEHNRLYWYRQTLGQGPEFLTYFQNEAQLEKSRLLSDRFSAERPKGSFSTLEIQRTEQGDSAMYLCASSLDLLETQYFGPGTRLLVL.

This clone was recorded a few times. The chain uses TRBV2 and TRBJ1-5, with 8 bases fitting TRBD1. Per germline, CDR1 SNHLY and CDR2 FYNNEI. CDR3 length equals 15 residues. V gave up 11 bases and J gave up 7 bases; unmatched junction bases: 16. The CDR3 DNA is TGTGCCGGAACTCCGGATCCAGGGGGCGAACAGCCCCAGCATTTT. It encodes CAGTPDPGGEQPQHF.

This clone was detected a few times. The chain recombines TRBV11-2 with TRBJ2-1; 8 bases match TRBD1. CDR1 is SGHAT, CDR2 FQNNGV, per germline. V trimming: 5 bases; J trimming: 5 bases; junction bases outside the gene matches: 5. CDR3 length equals 14 residues. CDR3 sequence (DNA): TGTGCCAGCAGCACTCGACAGGGGCACAATGAGCAGTTCTTC. This codes for CASSTRQGHNEQFF.

The chain joins TRBV18 to TRBJ2-3, with TRBD2 matching over 9 bases. CDR1 KGHSH and CDR2 LQKENI come from the germline V gene. Trimming at V came to 1 base and at J to 6 bases, leaving 11 bases not matched to a gene. The CDR3 extends over 17 amino acids. The CDR3 region is CASSPRASQRGADTQYF. The CDR3 DNA is TGTGCCAGCTCACCACGGGCCTCCCAGCGGGGGGCGGATACGCAGTATTTT. The variable domain in full, completed from reference TRBV18 and TRBJ2-3, reads NAGVMQNPRHLVRRRGQEARLRCSPMKGHSHVYWYRQLPEEGLKFMVYLQKENIIDESGMPKERFSAEFPKEGPSILRIQQVVRGDSAAYFCASSPRASQRGADTQYFGPGTRLTVL.

This chain connects TRBV4-3 to TRBJ1-5; 8 bases fit TRBD1. CDR1 LGHNA and CDR2 YSLEER come from the germline V gene. CDR3 size: 17 residues. J was trimmed by 5 bases and V by 2 bases; bases with no gene match: 11. CDR3 protein: CASSQRGRGHSDQPQHF. The CDR3 bases are TGCGCCAGCAGCCAAAGGGGCAGGGGGCATAGTGATCAGCCCCAGCATTTT.

This clone was found a few times. V usage is TRBV4-3 and J usage is TRBJ2-1; D is possibly TRBD1 or TRBD2 (5 bases each). Germline CDR1 LGHNA, CDR2 YSLEER. The CDR3 loop spans 15 amino acids. V lost 7 bases and J 8 bases, leaving 21 bases between the germline ends. In DNA form, the CDR3 reads TGCGCCAGCACCACCGGGACCCCAAATGGAGATGAGCAGTTCTTC. Amino acids: CASTTGTPNGDEQFF.

The gene calls are TRBV7-9 and TRBJ1-1; the D is unclear. Looked up from germline, CDR1 is SEHNR and CDR2 is FQNEAQ (reference sequence). Trimming left V 3 bases short and J 10 bases short, with 9 bases between. The CDR3 is made up of 11 amino acids. This CDR3 reads CASSLVSSAFF. The CDR3 DNA sequence: TGTGCCAGCAGCTTGGTGTCCTCAGCTTTCTTT.

This clone was counted between two and nine times. V is TRBV29-1 and J is TRBJ1-2; a possible D gene is TRBD1 (5 bases). The V gene lost 4 bases and the J gene lost 2 bases, with 14 bases spanning the gap. Germline CDR1 is SQVTM and CDR2 is ANQGSEA. The CDR3 is 14 amino acids. CDR3 protein: CSVAWQGLNYGYTF. The CDR3 coding sequence is TGCAGCGTTGCTTGGCAGGGTTTAAACTATGGCTACACCTTC.

This clone was observed a handful of times. The chain's CDR3 is CASTQDRANTEAFF. The CDR3 DNA sequence: TGTGCCAGCACCCAGGACAGGGCGAACACTGAAGCTTTCTTT. The chain carries TRBV7-2 and TRBJ1-1, with TRBD1 identical over 8 bases. V was pared by 7 bases and J by 1 base, with 5 bases of the junction left unmatched. The germline V gene encodes CDR1 SGHTA and CDR2 FQGNSA. There are 14 residues in the CDR3.

This clone has just a few counts. The rearrangement uses TRBV29-1 and TRBJ1-2; maybe TRBD1 (6 bases). CDR3 length equals 11 residues. Per the germline V gene, CDR1 is SQVTM and CDR2 is ANQGSEA. The V and J ends lost 6 bases and 6 bases respectively, with 11 bases between them. CDR3 bases: TGCAGCGTGCGACAGGCGAATGGCTACACCTTC. This encodes CSVRQANGYTF.

This clone was seen more than once but under ten times. V usage is TRBV6-1 and J usage is TRBJ2-7; D uncertain. V shed 8 bases and J shed 3 bases, with 11 bases lying between them. The CDR3 extends over 12 amino acids. In germline, CDR1 is MNHNS, CDR2 SASEGT. In DNA, the CDR3 is TGTGCCAGCCCGACCGGCGGCTACGAGCAGTACTTC. Translated, it gives CASPTGGYEQYF.

This sequence joins TRBV29-1 and TRBJ2-4; 7 bases line up with TRBD2. V was clipped by 5 bases and J by 7 bases; unmatched bases: 2. In germline, CDR1 is SQVTM, CDR2 ANQGSEA. The CDR3 has 11 amino acids. CDR3 coding DNA: TGCAGCGTTAGCGGGGAGAACATTCAGTACTTC. Its protein product is CSVSGENIQYF.

V is TRBV18 and J is TRBJ1-5; D call uncertain. This CDR3 is built from 14 residues. The V gene's germline CDR1 is KGHSH and CDR2 LQKENI. The V end lost 1 base, the J end lost 4 bases, and 8 bases lay between the germline ends. This CDR3 reads CASSPRQRNQPQHF. As DNA, the CDR3 is TGTGCCAGCTCACCACGGCAGCGAAATCAGCCCCAGCATTTT. Full variable domain (rest looked up from reference TRBV18 and TRBJ1-5): NAGVMQNPRHLVRRRGQEARLRCSPMKGHSHVYWYRQLPEEGLKFMVYLQKENIIDESGMPKERFSAEFPKEGPSILRIQQVVRGDSAAYFCASSPRQRNQPQHFGDGTRLSIL.

The rearrangement uses TRBV19 and TRBJ2-5, with D perhaps TRBD1 or TRBD2 (6 bases each). CDR3 length: 13 amino acids. Germline CDR1 reads LNHDA; CDR2 reads SQIVND (reference sequence). V was pared by 6 bases and J by 5 bases, with 13 bases between. The CDR3 region has the DNA TGTGCCAGTAGCCAGGGGACTTTGGAGACCCAGTACTTC. Residues: CASSQGTLETQYF. The full variable domain, with the rest looked up from reference TRBV19 and TRBJ2-5, is DGGITQSPKYLFRKEGQNVTLSCEQNLNHDAMYWYRQDPGQGLRLIYYSQIVNDFQKGDIAEGYSVSREKKESFPLTVTSAQKNPTAFYLCASSQGTLETQYFGPGTRLLVL.

This chain links TRBV7-2 with TRBJ2-3; a weak D match, TRBD1 (5 bases). V lost 4 bases, J lost 8 bases, and 10 bases lay in between. Germline V gene data show CDR1 as SGHTA and CDR2 as FQGNSA. The CDR3 is made up of 12 amino acids. CDR3 protein: CASSSQGLTQYF. CDR3 sequence (DNA): TGTGCCAGCAGCTCCCAGGGCCTTACGCAGTATTTT.

The sample holds a few counts of this clone. The chain uses TRBV5-1 and TRBJ2-7; the D is unclear. The CDR3 consists of 14 residues. Trimming stripped 0 bases from V and 2 bases from J, with 9 bases between. Germline V gives CDR1 SGHRS, CDR2 YFSETQ. For the CDR3, the DNA is TGCGCCAGCAGCTTGGGCCGGGCCGCCTACGAGCAGTACTTC. Amino acid sequence: CASSLGRAAYEQYF.

CDR3 in amino acids: CASSLGQSMDEKLFF. In DNA form, the CDR3 reads TGTGCCAGCAGCTTAGGACAGTCCATGGATGAAAAACTGTTTTTT. V is TRBV7-2 and J is TRBJ1-4; a weak D match, TRBD1 (5 bases). CDR1 is SGHTA and CDR2 is FQGNSA in the germline V gene. CDR3 length: 15 residues. Trimming took off 1 base at V and 6 bases at J, with 12 bases between the two ends.